This T cell receptor (beta chain) was documented in a study of neurological immune-mediated disorders. Between the trimmed V and J ends, which lost 5 bases and 3 bases, there was a span of 19 bases. Germline V gene sequence: CDR1 SEHNR, CDR2 FQNEAQ (reference sequence). The CDR3 loop spans 16 amino acids. The time point denotes: longitudinal time-point 1 (baseline). TCRdb used MiXCR to reprocess the 5' RACE reads, holding one entry per CDR3 protein. The sample holds around 60,000 distinct CDR3 sequences; around 11% are singletons and the top ten take around 7%. The chain recombines TRBV7-9 with TRBJ1-2, with D unresolved. Sequencing input: PBMCs. This sequence was found in a male donor with HTLV-1-associated myelopathy (HAM/TSP). As DNA, the CDR3 is TGTGCCAGCAGCCCACGTGACGGAAGACCAGACTATGGCTACACCTTC. Translating gives CASSPRDGRPDYGYTF.